The 26 T cell receptor beta chains given below trace back to one sample, sequenced in a study of spatial heterogeneity in lung cancer. One entry per CDR3 protein results from TCRdb running MiXCR on the 5' RACE reads. The data show 40,000 or so distinct CDR3 sequences, over 9.5% seen once. Time point meaning: blood at routine non-recurrence follow-up after resection. The specimen comprised PBMCs, sampled at follow-up. The receptor set was obtained from a female donor with early-stage non-small cell lung cancer.

The chain uses TRBV18 and TRBJ2-5; D might be TRBD1 (5 bases). V was cut by 3 bases and J by 1 base, with 9 bases left in between. The CDR3 is 14 amino acids. Germline V CDR1 and CDR2: KGHSH, LQKENI. Written as DNA, the CDR3 is TGTGCCAGCTCACCGGCGCAGGGCCAAGAGACCCAGTACTTC. Translating it yields CASSPAQGQETQYF.

This chain connects TRBV20-1 to TRBJ2-7; D ambiguous. The germline gives CDR1 DFQATT, CDR2 SNEGSKA (reference sequence). CDR3 size: 12 residues. V lost 2 bases and J 1 base, leaving 6 bases between the germline ends. CDR3 nucleotide sequence: TGCAGTGCTAGATTAGTTTCCTACGAGCAGTACTTC. Translation: CSARLVSYEQYF.

This clonotype has ten or more counts. The J gene is TRBJ2-7, the V gene TRBV4-2; the D is unclear. The CDR3 spans 15 residues. CDR1 and CDR2 from the germline V gene are LGHNA and YNFKEQ. V was trimmed by 0 bases and J by 3 bases, leaving 12 bases between them. CDR3 sequence (DNA): TGTGCCAGCAGCCAAGATCTAGGCGTCAGCTACGAGCAGTACTTC. It yields the protein CASSQDLGVSYEQYF.

This clonotype occurred a few times. The V gene is TRBV19, the J gene TRBJ1-6; no clear D. Between the trimmed V and J ends, which lost 6 bases and 8 bases, there was a span of 14 bases. Germline CDR1 LNHDA, CDR2 SQIVND (reference sequence). The length of the CDR3 is 14 residues. For the CDR3, the DNA is TGTGCCAGTAGCCGCCCGGGCTTGGATTCACCCCTCCACTTT. It specifies CASSRPGLDSPLHF.

A few counts support this clonotype. This sequence joins TRBV5-1 and TRBJ2-3; 9 nucleotides align to TRBD2. Germline trimming cut 0 bases from V and 1 base from J; bases unmatched to any gene: 3. The CDR3 is made up of 16 amino acids. Germline V gene sequence: CDR1 SGHRS, CDR2 YFSETQ. The CDR3 DNA is TGCGCCAGCAGCTTGGCCCCTAGCGGGGGCACAGATACGCAGTATTTT. Protein product: CASSLAPSGGTDTQYF.

Ten or more counts support this clonotype. The chain carries TRBV2 and TRBJ2-7; 7 bases agree with TRBD1. The CDR3 loop spans 14 amino acids. Germline values: CDR1 SNHLY, CDR2 FYNNEI. The J segment lost 2 bases and the V segment lost 11 bases, leaving 12 bases of the junction unmatched. The chain's CDR3 is CAVPGRQGAYEQYF. In DNA form, the CDR3 reads TGTGCCGTGCCGGGGAGACAGGGAGCCTACGAGCAGTACTTC.

This chain links TRBV3-1 with TRBJ2-7; 7 nucleotides align to TRBD1. V was clipped by 4 bases and J by 6 bases; unmatched bases: 3. The CDR3 sequence is 12 residues long. Per the germline V gene, CDR1 is LGHDT and CDR2 is YNNKEL (reference sequence). The CDR3 sequence: CASSPTGREQYF. CDR3 nucleotide sequence: TGTGCCAGCAGCCCGACAGGGCGCGAGCAGTACTTC.

Ten or more counts support this clonotype. The rearrangement joins TRBV7-2 to TRBJ2-3; D gene ambiguous. V dropped 1 base and J dropped 3 bases, with 17 bases sitting between them. CDR1 is SGHTA and CDR2 is FQGNSA in the germline V gene. The length of the CDR3 is 17 residues. CDR3 coding DNA: TGTGCCAGCAGCTTAGGGGTTAGCTCTCAAAGGACAGATACGCAGTATTTT. Translated: CASSLGVSSQRTDTQYF.

V gene TRBV5-6 combines with J gene TRBJ1-1; 11 nucleotides match TRBD1. The CDR3 consists of 13 residues. Germline V lookup: CDR1 SGHDT, CDR2 YYEEEE. V lost 4 bases to trimming and J lost 10 bases; unmatched junction nucleotides: 6. This CDR3 reads CASSLWDRGIAFF. The CDR3 nucleotides read TGTGCCAGCAGCCTATGGGACAGGGGGATAGCTTTCTTT.

This clonotype came up many times. CDR3 sequence reads: CASSRLAGLQETQYF. For the CDR3, the DNA is TGTGCCAGCAGCCGCCTAGCGGGGCTACAAGAGACCCAGTACTTC. The chain couples TRBV13 to TRBJ2-5, with 9 bases aligning to TRBD2. The V gene's germline CDR1 is PRHDT and CDR2 FYEKMQ (reference sequence). V lost 5 bases, J lost 2 bases, and 6 bases stayed unmatched. The CDR3 consists of 15 residues.

There are many counts of this clonotype. The gene calls are TRBV6-5 and TRBJ2-2; D is unclear. V dropped 5 bases and J dropped 3 bases, with 10 bases sitting between them. Germline V CDR1 and CDR2: MNHEY, SVGAGI. CDR3 length: 14 residues. The CDR3 region has the DNA TGTGCCAGCAGTCTCACGGAATACACCGGGGAGCTGTTTTTT. It encodes CASSLTEYTGELFF.

This clonotype has a single count. The chain combines TRBV6-2 or TRBV6-3 with TRBJ2-7, with D unclear. CDR1 and CDR2 (germline): MNHEY, SVGEGT. The V gene lost 10 bases and the J gene lost 6 bases, with 16 bases spanning the gap. The CDR3 is made up of 12 amino acids. CDR3 sequence (DNA): TGTGCCAACAGCCCTTTTAGGGCCGAGCAGTACTTC. It specifies CANSPFRAEQYF.

The chain employs TRBV1 and TRBJ2-7; the table's D call TRBD1 went unverified against the DNA. TRBV1 is a listed pseudogene. This CDR3 region has 16 residues. The CDR3 DNA reads TGCACCAGCAGCCAAGGGGCGCGGGGGAGATCCTACGAGCAGTACTTC. This sequence encodes CTSSQGARGRSYEQYF.

This clonotype was recorded a few times. CDR3 in DNA: TGTGCCAGCAGCCGGACGGACAGGGGGCCTGAAGAGACCCAGTACTTC. Encoded protein: CASSRTDRGPEETQYF. The rearrangement joins TRBV7-9 to TRBJ2-5; 11 bases agree with TRBD1. Germline lookup yields CDR1 SEHNR and CDR2 FQNEAQ (reference sequence). The junction had 8 bases not matched to a gene; V was cut back by 5 bases and J by 3 bases. The CDR3 sequence is 16 residues long.

Regarding this clonotype: Mismatch with germline at one junction end may stem from a read error. The rearrangement uses TRBV5-6 and TRBJ1-2; possible D gene TRBD1, 5 bases. The CDR3 loop spans 16 amino acids. Germline loops: CDR1 SGHDT, CDR2 YYEEEE. CDR3 in DNA: TGTGTCAGCAGCCCCCCAGGGAACGTCAGGAACTATGGCTACACCTTC. As protein: CVSSPPGNVRNYGYTF. Looking up the rest from reference TRBV5-6 and TRBJ1-2 gives the full variable domain: DAGVTQSPTHLIKTRGQQVTLRCSPKSGHDTVSWYQQALGQGPQFIFQYYEEEERQRGNFPDRFSGHQFPNYSSELNVNALLLGDSALYLCVSSPPGNVRNYGYTFGSGTRLTVV.

This rearrangement joins TRBV2 to TRBJ2-5; the D is unclear. The CDR3 runs to 11 residues. From germline, CDR1 is SNHLY and CDR2 FYNNEI. Trimming removed 3 bases at V and 1 base at J, with 0 bases between. Here the CDR3 DNA reads TGTGCCAGCAGTGACCAAGAGACCCAGTACTTC. Translating it yields CASSDQETQYF.

This clonotype appeared many times. This chain links TRBV15 with TRBJ1-2; D remains ambiguous. Germline V lookup: CDR1 LNHNV, CDR2 YYDKDF (reference sequence). The germline V and J ends were trimmed by 2 bases and 4 bases, with 8 bases remaining between them. This CDR3 region has 13 residues. CDR3 DNA sequence: TGTGCCACCAGCAGATCAGAGGGCTATGGCTACACCTTC. Translated: CATSRSEGYGYTF.

The table lists this clonotype with a few counts. This chain links TRBV9 with TRBJ2-1; 11 bases line up with TRBD2. The CDR3 runs 15 residues. V shed 0 bases, J shed 8 bases, and the junction held 4 bases outside the gene matches. Looked up from germline, CDR1 is SGDLS and CDR2 is YYNGEE. This CDR3 is CASSVVASGGYEQFF. The CDR3, as DNA: TGTGCCAGCAGCGTAGTGGCTAGCGGGGGGTATGAGCAGTTCTTC.

In its sample, this clonotype was seen a few times. The chain is built from TRBV7-2 and TRBJ1-1; D uncertain. The CDR3 is made up of 13 amino acids. Looked up from germline, CDR1 is SGHTA and CDR2 is FQGNSA. The V and J ends lost 1 base and 0 bases respectively, with 3 bases between them. CDR3 sequence: CASSLEMNTEAFF. CDR3 nucleotide sequence: TGTGCCAGCAGCTTAGAGATGAACACTGAAGCTTTCTTT.

This clonotype was picked up many times. This chain uses TRBV29-1 with TRBJ1-2; TRBD1 is a possible D gene (5 bases). Trimming removed 7 bases at V and 2 bases at J, with 11 bases between. This CDR3 has 12 residues. The germline CDR1 and CDR2 sequences are SQVTM and ANQGSEA. The CDR3 reads CSARTPNYGYTF. The CDR3 DNA reads as TGCAGCGCCAGGACACCAAACTATGGCTACACCTTC.

This clonotype was seen repeatedly, ten times or more. The rearrangement links TRBV28 to TRBJ2-7; 7 bases fit TRBD1. This CDR3 has 13 residues. Germline V gene data show CDR1 as MDHEN and CDR2 as SYDVKM. CDR3 nucleotide sequence: TGTGCGTGTGTGAGAGGGGGCCCCTACGAGCAGTACTTC. Protein: CACVRGGPYEQYF.

The chain is built from TRBV5-1 and TRBJ2-1, with 9 positions matching TRBD2. Germline CDR1 reads SGHRS; CDR2 reads YFSETQ. The CDR3 runs to 15 residues. V shed 0 bases and J 7 bases; nucleotides not matched to a gene: 5. The CDR3 DNA follows: TGCGCCAGCAGCTTGGGCGGGGGGGCGAAGAATGAGCAGTTCTTC. This sequence encodes CASSLGGGAKNEQFF. The complete variable domain, with remaining parts taken from reference TRBV5-1 and TRBJ2-1, reads KAGVTQTPRYLIKTRGQQVTLSCSPISGHRSVSWYQQTPGQGLQFLFEYFSETQRNKGNFPGRFSGRQFSNSRSEMNVSTLELGDSALYLCASSLGGGAKNEQFFGPGTRLTVL.

The table lists this clonotype with many counts. The V and J genes are TRBV4-2 and TRBJ2-3; a possible D gene is TRBD2 (5 bases). V lost 6 bases, J lost 4 bases, and 14 bases lay in between. Germline V gene data show CDR1 as LGHNA and CDR2 as YNFKEQ. The CDR3 length is 14 residues. The CDR3 DNA reads as TGTGCCAGCAGAACCTCGAGGGCCTCAGATACGCAGTATTTT. It is translated as CASRTSRASDTQYF.

This clonotype was seen repeatedly, ten times or more. The chain combines TRBV7-2 with TRBJ1-2; a weak D match, TRBD1 (6 bases). Trimming stripped 2 bases from V and 2 bases from J, with 15 bases between. Germline CDR1 is SGHTA and CDR2 is FQGNSA. The CDR3 is made up of 16 amino acids. CDR3 bases: TGTGCCAGCAGCTTACGCGTAGGGGGAGAAAACTATGGCTACACCTTC. As protein: CASSLRVGGENYGYTF.

The chain employs TRBV2 and TRBJ2-3; no clear D. This CDR3 spans 12 amino acids. V gave up 7 bases and J gave up 2 bases, with 7 bases separating them. Germline CDR1 is SNHLY and CDR2 is FYNNEI. This chain's CDR3 is CASKPNTDTQYF. CDR3 coding DNA: TGTGCCAGCAAACCCAACACAGATACGCAGTATTTT.

This clonotype was counted at least ten times. The chain has TRBV29-1 and TRBJ1-1; the D gene is possibly TRBD1 (5 bases). V was trimmed by 5 bases and J by 2 bases, leaving 15 bases between them. The CDR3 is made up of 14 amino acids. Germline CDR1 reads SQVTM; CDR2 reads ANQGSEA. In nucleotides, the CDR3 is TGCAGCGTTATGGGAGACAGACGCAACACTGAAGCTTTCTTT. It encodes CSVMGDRRNTEAFF. The whole variable domain, remainder taken from reference TRBV29-1 and TRBJ1-1, is SAVISQKPSRDICQRGTSLTIQCQVDSQVTMMFWYRQQPGQSLTLIATANQGSEATYESGFVIDKFPISRPNLTFSTLTVSNMSPEDSSIYLCSVMGDRRNTEAFFGQGTRLTVV.